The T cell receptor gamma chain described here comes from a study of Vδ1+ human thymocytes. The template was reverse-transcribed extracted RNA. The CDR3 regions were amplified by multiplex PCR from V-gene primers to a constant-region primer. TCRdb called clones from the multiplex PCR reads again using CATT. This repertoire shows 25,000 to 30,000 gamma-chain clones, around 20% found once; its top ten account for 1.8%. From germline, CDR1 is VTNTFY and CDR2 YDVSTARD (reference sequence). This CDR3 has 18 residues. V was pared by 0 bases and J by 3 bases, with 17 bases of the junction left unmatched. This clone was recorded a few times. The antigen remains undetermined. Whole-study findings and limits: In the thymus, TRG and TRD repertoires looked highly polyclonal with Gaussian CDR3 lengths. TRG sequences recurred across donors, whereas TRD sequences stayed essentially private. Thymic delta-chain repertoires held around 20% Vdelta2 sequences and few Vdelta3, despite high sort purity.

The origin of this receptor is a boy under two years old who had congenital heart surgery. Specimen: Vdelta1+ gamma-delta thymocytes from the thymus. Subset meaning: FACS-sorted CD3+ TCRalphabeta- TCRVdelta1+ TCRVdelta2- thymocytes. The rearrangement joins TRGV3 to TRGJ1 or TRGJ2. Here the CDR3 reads CATWDRPDLIPLYYKKLF. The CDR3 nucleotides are TGTGCCACCTGGGACAGGCCGGATCTAATCCCCCTTTATTATAAGAAACTCTTT.